This T cell receptor beta chain was identified during a study of cytomegalovirus exposure and HLA in healthy donors (dated by TCRdb to 2016 to 2017). General notes on the study: In an earlier analysis of 587 of the donors, 276 Gb of sequence data and 90 million to 130 million unique TCR beta sequences from about 190 million T cells were reported. Every discovery cohort repertoire had been produced on one sequencing platform. The study aimed to test whether signatures of past pathogen exposure could be identified by cataloging public T cell receptors. An early release covering 500 to 750 HLA-typed donors comprised roughly 300 gigabases of sequencing data and about 90 million unique TCR sequences. A later genetic analysis used genome-wide SNP genotypes for about 60% of the roughly 670 donors, treating that subset as a discovery cohort. Typing coverage differed by locus: A, B, C, DRB1 and DQB1 were typed in about 620-640 donors, DQA1 in 500 to 550, DPA1 in 600 to 610, and DPB1 in around 490. Across around 400 genotyped donors of the cohort, an average of 235,054 unique TCR beta nucleotide sequences per donor were sequenced, and roughly 18% of those sequences were non-productive. Alongside the repertoire data, information on donor age, sex, ethnicity and CMV serostatus was compiled. Both class I and class II loci were covered by HLA typing, at four-digit resolution. Of the roughly 420 genotyped donors, approximately 80% were placed in the genetic ancestry cluster associated with self-reported Caucasian donors. A separate validation cohort of roughly 120 different subjects was used in addition to the roughly 700-subject first cohort. Rather than using new phenotypic data, the later analysis identified candidate immune exposures from TCR beta sequences and from how often those sequences occurred across donors. Several DR-DQ haplotypes were handled as single units for association and clustering because linkage in the cohort was strong. The T cell repertoires of under 700 subjects were profiled by immunosequencing and related to cytomegalovirus serostatus. High-throughput TCR immunosequencing, statistical association of individual TCRs with disease status, and machine learning were combined to predict cytomegalovirus infection status. An earlier analysis of fewer than 750 of the donors used high-throughput TCR beta sequencing to judge whether each TCR beta V gene segment behaved as functional or pseudogenic. A later analysis re-examined previously published TCR beta repertoires from more than 600 donors and added high-resolution HLA genotyping to investigate patterns of TCR occurrence.

The germline V gene supplies CDR1 SQVTM and CDR2 ANQGSEA. From cysteine to phenylalanine, the CDR3 is 14 amino acids long. Only CDR3 DNA remains: 42 bases, in frame from the first base. V is trimmed back by 3 bases and J by 4 bases, and the junction contains 6 bases that no gene match accounts for. Receptor libraries were prepared by the immunoSEQ multiplex PCR assay. For the multiplex PCR, a mixture combining 60 forward primers for TCR Vbeta segments and 13 reverse primers for TCR Jbeta segments was used. A multiplex PCR assay on genomic DNA amplified the CDR3 region of rearranged TCR beta genes. On the Illumina HiSeq System, the amplified TCR beta libraries were sequenced as 87-base-pair reads. The source study handled its data this way. A later analysis counted about 80 million unique TCR beta chains across the 550 to 700 repertoires, and 10 million to 11 million of these chains were shared by at least two donors. To remove PCR and sequencing errors, raw reads were error-corrected and collapsed into unique sequences using a nearest-neighbor algorithm that merged closely related sequences. V, D and J gene segments were assigned by aligning CDR3 sequences to IMGT reference sequences. Each retained sequence needed at least a six-nucleotide match to both a V gene segment and a J gene segment. A rearrangement counted as productive if the CDR3 had no stop codons and remained in frame with V and J, and every other rearrangement counted as non-productive. Following IMGT convention, CDR3 was defined as the stretch from the second conserved V-encoded cysteine to the conserved J-encoded phenylalanine. Sequences without an unambiguous match to a single V gene segment were excluded from the earlier analysis of 500 to 700 of the donors. In an earlier analysis of roughly 600 of the donors, a V segment was called functional when productive rearrangements were above 56.7%, and segregating when the standard deviation between donors exceeded 5%. A statistical classification framework was developed to diagnose cytomegalovirus status using the catalog of TCR beta chain sequences. In a later analysis, V and J genes were assigned by comparing TCR nucleotide sequences against IMGT/GENE-DB human TR gene sequences. The TCRdist pipeline was used in a later analysis to assign CDR3 sequences and most-parsimonious VDJ recombination scenarios. In a later analysis, each TCR beta chain was defined by its CDR3 amino acid sequence together with its V-gene family, and reads lacking a unique V-gene family were excluded. A later analysis removed several hundred highly shared, low-generation-probability nucleotide sequences to deal with suspected cross-contamination and a sequencing artifact. In a later analysis, a clonal expansion index was calculated for each public chain from normalized within-repertoire ranks of inferred template counts. Generation probabilities in a later analysis came from a VDJ recombination model fitted to out-of-frame rearrangements, and those results were checked against IGoR. In a later analysis, hypergeometric tests were used to score TCR-TCR, TCR-HLA and TCR-CMV co-occurrence, with a repertoire-size bias correction applied to TCR pairs. A later analysis estimated false discovery rates by permuting HLA or CMV assignments 20 times. In a later analysis, co-occurring TCRs were grouped using DBSCAN, with TCRdist sequence similarity added in when clustering inside HLA-allele-positive subsets. For co-occurrence clustering, repertoires with fewer than 30,000 or more than 120,000 public chains were excluded, along with roughly 5 repertoires with anomalous nucleotide sharing. Imported from immuneACCESS, the table was reduced by TCRdb to in-frame sequences with V and J called. These copies leave out some clones; in studies compared against another copy, an unresolved V gene accounts for under half, and the cause of the remainder is not known. D and trimming were read from the DNA, whereas the V and J calls and clone size are those reported in that table. The sample table on file contains around 31,000 clones. About 0.69% of the sample is in the top ten clones.

In total, 500 to 700 healthy bone marrow donors made up the cohort. At the time of sampling, every cohort member was nominally healthy, though immune exposures that went unrecorded were likely present. The donor tested CMV seronegative and was one of the 352 seronegative cohort members. Every donor gave a peripheral blood sample, and the peripheral blood mononuclear cells from that sample were used for TCR beta sequencing. The Qiagen DNeasy Blood Extraction Kit was used to extract genomic DNA from the blood cell samples. Remarks on this clone: Its antigen is unknown.

Findings and caveats that apply to the study as a whole: In a later analysis, several top co-occurrence clusters were reported to appear linked to parvovirus B19, influenza, CMV and Epstein-Barr virus. Because HLA typing was missing for some donors at each locus, association tests included only the typed subset. In a later genetic analysis, a missense DCLRE1C variant was associated with V-gene and J-gene trimming of TCR beta chains, and the association was replicated in an independent cohort. The authors suggested that the approach could potentially be generalized to other disease states and immunological phenotypes. Because counts were too low, seventeen rarely observed V segments, including chromosome 9 orphons, were excluded from the earlier analysis of several hundred of the donors. A cluster of highly shared sequence variants was judged likely to be a technical artifact of the sequencing pipeline. Across donors, most TCR sequences were observed very rarely, whereas some public TCRs were present in many individuals. According to a later genetic analysis, donors in an Asian-associated ancestry cluster had fewer N-insertions in productive TCRs than the approximately 650-donor mean. A further reported finding was that TCR beta sequences accurately predicted the HLA-A and HLA-B alleles for most subjects in the first cohort. Some IMGT-functional V segments, including TRBV6-2 and TRBV6-3, could not be distinguished by the 87-base-pair reads and were therefore excluded. The cohort was sequenced for TCR beta chains only, and without alpha or paired-chain data the features that could be detected were limited. A total of fewer than 200 TCR beta chains were listed by the study as associated with cytomegalovirus. Immune exposure information for the cohort was limited to CMV serostatus. When HLA alleles, especially DR and DQ, strongly co-occurred, TCR associations were difficult to assign to individual alleles. A few of the identified cytomegalovirus-associated TCR beta chains were confirmed in vitro to be specific for cytomegalovirus antigens. Linkage disequilibrium might explain the correlated functional status among segregating V segments, but an unknown experimental factor could not be ruled out. A later analysis found that most CMV-associated TCR beta chains appeared HLA-restricted, with HLA associations seemingly driven largely by CMV exposure. According to a later analysis, TCR association rates differed among HLA loci, with DRB1 alleles showing the most associated TCRs and HLA-C alleles showing the fewest. Specific HLA alleles were associated with roughly 17,000 TCR beta sequences at a false discovery rate of 0.05 in a later analysis. A later analysis found that HLA-associated TCR beta chains were more clonally expanded and had lower generation probabilities than equally common non-associated chains. Sequencing depth was assumed to be roughly uniform across donors in the presence/absence analyses, though that assumption may not hold. The classifier was reported to diagnose cytomegalovirus status with high specificity and sensitivity in both the original cohort and the validation cohort. An earlier analysis of 450 to 750 of the donors showed that most TCR beta V segments appeared in productive rearrangements either about 87% or about 30% of the time, which broadly matched IMGT annotations.

This TCR came from a man aged 25 to 40 in good health and CMV-seronegative. Sequencing used PBMCs. The chain was built from TRBV29-1 and TRBJ2-1, with TRBD1 matching 7 junction bases. This receptor carries the CDR3 CSVDLGQRYNEQFF. The nucleotide sequence is TGCAGCGTTGACTTGGGACAGCGATACAATGAGCAGTTCTTC.